A single sample is the source of the 10 T cell receptor beta chains below, sequenced in a study of beta chain features in type 1 diabetes. Expressed TCRB transcripts got sequenced, as all isolated RNA was reverse transcribed. Clones were read by immunoSEQ multiplex PCR, and TCRdb kept only the in-frame ones, dropping some. The profile shows 130,000 or so clones, over 8% of them singletons. Sample: central memory CD4+ T cells from blood. The receptor source for this set is a woman aged 40 to 50 in good health.

This clone has only a few counts. This sample includes further DNA sequences coding for the same CDR3. The rearrangement joins TRBV5-4 to TRBJ2-5; D perhaps matches TRBD2 (5 bases). V gave up 2 bases and J gave up 4 bases, with 9 bases separating them. Germline assignment: CDR1 SGHNT and CDR2 YYREEE (reference sequence). The CDR3 covers 13 residues. CDR3 residues: CASSFDRGETQYF. The CDR3 nucleotides read TGTGCCAGCAGCTTCGACCGGGGAGAGACCCAGTACTTC. The whole variable domain, remainder taken from reference TRBV5-4 and TRBJ2-5, is ETGVTQSPTHLIKTRGQQVTLRCSSQSGHNTVSWYQQALGQGPQFIFQYYREEENGRGNFPPRFSGLQFPNYSSELNVNALELDDSALYLCASSFDRGETQYFGPGTRLLVL.

This clone was seen a few times. The CDR3 is CASSPIRTENSPLHF. The CDR3 nucleotides read TGTGCCAGCAGCCCAATACGGACAGAGAATTCACCCCTCCACTTT. This chain joins TRBV11-2 and TRBJ1-6, with D possibly being TRBD1 (6 bases). Per germline, CDR1 SGHAT and CDR2 FQNNGV. V lost 5 bases and J lost 7, with 15 bases in between. The CDR3 totals 15 residues.

This clone occurred a few times. The chain links TRBV7-2 to TRBJ2-2; TRBD1 might be the D (5 bases). Per the germline V gene, CDR1 is SGHTA and CDR2 is FQGNSA. V shed 5 bases and J shed 7 bases, with 11 bases lying between them. There are 13 residues in the CDR3. CDR3 bases: TGTGCCAGCAGCAACGGACACGGCGGGGAGCTGTTTTTT. Protein sequence: CASSNGHGGELFF.

This clone was seen only a few times. This chain uses TRBV7-9 with TRBJ2-3, with TRBD2 identical over 11 bases. Germline V gene sequence: CDR1 SEHNR, CDR2 FQNEAQ (reference sequence). The CDR3 is 16 residues long. Trimming removed 2 bases from V and 10 bases from J; junction bases left unmatched: 11. CDR3 amino acids: CASSLSLAGGIGAQYF. The CDR3 nucleotides read TGTGCCAGCAGCTTATCGCTAGCGGGGGGCATAGGGGCGCAGTATTTT.

This chain connects TRBV5-4 to TRBJ1-1; no clear D gene. Germline V gene sequence: CDR1 SGHNT, CDR2 YYREEE (reference sequence). This CDR3 contains 14 residues. V lost 0 bases, J lost 3 bases, and 9 bases lay in between. CDR3 in DNA: TGTGCCAGCAGCTTGGCTCGGGGTGACACTGAAGCTTTCTTT. Its translation: CASSLARGDTEAFF.

Only a few counts were recorded for this clone. The V gene is TRBV5-4, the J gene TRBJ2-2; the D gene is possibly TRBD2 (5 bases). Germline V gene lookup returns CDR1 SGHNT and CDR2 YYREEE (reference sequence). This CDR3 spans 16 amino acids. Trimming cost V 0 bases and J 3 bases, with 12 bases left between them. In DNA form, the CDR3 reads TGTGCCAGCAGCTTGGCCGGGAACATGGACACCGGGGAGCTGTTTTTT. Translating gives CASSLAGNMDTGELFF. The whole variable domain, filled in from reference TRBV5-4 and TRBJ2-2, reads ETGVTQSPTHLIKTRGQQVTLRCSSQSGHNTVSWYQQALGQGPQFIFQYYREEENGRGNFPPRFSGLQFPNYSSELNVNALELDDSALYLCASSLAGNMDTGELFFGEGSRLTVL.

The sample holds a few counts of this clone. The chain recombines TRBV6-5 with TRBJ1-2, with 7 bases fitting TRBD1. Losses at the gene ends were 6 bases for V and 4 bases for J; bases not matched to a gene: 11. Looked up from germline, CDR1 is MNHEY and CDR2 is SVGAGI. The CDR3 loop spans 15 amino acids. The chain's CDR3 is CASSDDRAVGYGYTF. The CDR3 DNA reads TGTGCCAGCAGCGACGACAGGGCTGTTGGCTATGGCTACACCTTC.

The CDR3 region is CASGLEAVGAQHF. The CDR3 nucleotides are TGTGCTAGTGGTTTGGAGGCCGTCGGGGCCCAGCATTTT. This chain links TRBV12-5 with TRBJ1-5; D unresolved. The length of the CDR3 is 13 residues. Germline CDR1 reads LGHNT; CDR2 reads FRNRAP. Trimming cost V 1 base and J 11 bases, with 12 bases left between them.

CDR3 protein: CSANYQETQYF. The CDR3 DNA is TGCAGTGCTAACTACCAAGAGACCCAGTACTTC. This rearrangement joins TRBV20-1 to TRBJ2-5; D remains ambiguous. V was trimmed by 4 bases and J by 0 bases, leaving 3 bases between them. CDR1 and CDR2 from the germline V gene are DFQATT and SNEGSKA (reference sequence). The CDR3 length is 11 residues.

The gene calls are TRBV18 and TRBJ2-2; D ambiguous. The germline gives CDR1 KGHSH, CDR2 LQKENI. Trimming removed 3 bases at V and 3 bases at J, with 11 bases between. CDR3 length: 15 residues. CDR3 in DNA: TGTGCCAGCTCACCTCAGGCTGGTCACACCGGGGAGCTGTTTTTT. Translating gives CASSPQAGHTGELFF. Full variable domain (outside the CDR3, taken from reference TRBV18 and TRBJ2-2): NAGVMQNPRHLVRRRGQEARLRCSPMKGHSHVYWYRQLPEEGLKFMVYLQKENIIDESGMPKERFSAEFPKEGPSILRIQQVVRGDSAAYFCASSPQAGHTGELFFGEGSRLTVL.